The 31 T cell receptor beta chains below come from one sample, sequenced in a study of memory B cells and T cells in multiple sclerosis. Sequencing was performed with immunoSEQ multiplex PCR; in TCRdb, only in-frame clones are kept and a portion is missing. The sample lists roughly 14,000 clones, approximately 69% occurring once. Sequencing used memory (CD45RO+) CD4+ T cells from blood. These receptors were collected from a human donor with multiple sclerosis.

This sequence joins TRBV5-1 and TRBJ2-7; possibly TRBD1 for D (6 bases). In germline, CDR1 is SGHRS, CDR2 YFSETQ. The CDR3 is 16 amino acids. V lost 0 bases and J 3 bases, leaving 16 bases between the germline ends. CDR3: CASSLERGSRVYEQYF. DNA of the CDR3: TGCGCCAGCAGCTTGGAGAGGGGGAGTAGGGTCTACGAGCAGTACTTC.

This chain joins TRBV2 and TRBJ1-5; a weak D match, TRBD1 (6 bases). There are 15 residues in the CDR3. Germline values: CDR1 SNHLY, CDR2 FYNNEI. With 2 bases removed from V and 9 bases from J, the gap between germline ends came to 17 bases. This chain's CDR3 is CASSESAGAGPPQHF. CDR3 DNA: TGTGCCAGCAGTGAATCAGCAGGGGCCGGACCGCCCCAGCATTTT.

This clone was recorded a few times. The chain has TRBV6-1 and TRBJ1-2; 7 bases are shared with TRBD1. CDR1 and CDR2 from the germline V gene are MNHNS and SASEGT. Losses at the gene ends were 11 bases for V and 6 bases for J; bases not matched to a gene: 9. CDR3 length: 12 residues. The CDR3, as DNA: TGTGCCGGATTCGGACAGGTCAATGGCTACACCTTC. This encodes CAGFGQVNGYTF.

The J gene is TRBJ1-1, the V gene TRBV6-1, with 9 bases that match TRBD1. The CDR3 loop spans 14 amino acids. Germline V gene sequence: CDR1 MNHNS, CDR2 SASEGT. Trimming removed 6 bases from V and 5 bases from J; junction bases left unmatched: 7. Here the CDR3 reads CASSLPGQGTEAFF. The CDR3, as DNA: TGTGCCAGCAGCCTCCCGGGACAGGGAACTGAAGCTTTCTTT.

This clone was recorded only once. The CDR3 DNA is TGTGCCAGCAGCCCCAGGGCAGATACGCAGTATTTT. Residues: CASSPRADTQYF. The chain joins TRBV2 to TRBJ2-3; a possible D gene is TRBD1 (5 bases). This CDR3 spans 12 amino acids. The V end was cut by 6 bases, the J end by 4 bases, with 8 bases between. Germline V gives CDR1 SNHLY, CDR2 FYNNEI. The variable domain in full, with the rest retrieved from reference TRBV2 and TRBJ2-3, is EPEVTQTPSHQVTQMGQEVILRCVPISNHLYFYWYRQILGQKVEFLVSFYNNEISEKSEIFDDQFSVERPDGSNFTLKIRSTKLEDSAMYFCASSPRADTQYFGPGTRLTVL.

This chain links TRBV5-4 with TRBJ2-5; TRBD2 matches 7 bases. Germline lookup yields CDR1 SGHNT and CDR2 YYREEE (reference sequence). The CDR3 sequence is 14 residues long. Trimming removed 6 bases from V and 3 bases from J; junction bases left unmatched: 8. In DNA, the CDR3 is TGTGCCAGCAACCCAGCGGGGAGGGAAGAGACCCAGTACTTC. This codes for CASNPAGREETQYF.

The CDR3 nucleotides read TGCGCCAGCAGTGAGTCTGCGGGCTACACCTTC. It yields the protein CASSESAGYTF. The chain links TRBV10-2 to TRBJ1-2; D uncertain. This CDR3 comprises 11 residues. V dropped 0 bases and J dropped 8 bases, with 4 bases sitting between them. CDR1 and CDR2 from the germline V gene are WSHSY and SAAADI.

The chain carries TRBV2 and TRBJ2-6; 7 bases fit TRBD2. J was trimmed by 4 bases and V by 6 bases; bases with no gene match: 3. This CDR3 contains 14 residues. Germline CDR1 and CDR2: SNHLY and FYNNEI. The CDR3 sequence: CASRGREGANVLTF. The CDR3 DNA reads TGTGCCAGCAGGGGGAGGGAGGGGGCCAACGTCCTGACTTTC.

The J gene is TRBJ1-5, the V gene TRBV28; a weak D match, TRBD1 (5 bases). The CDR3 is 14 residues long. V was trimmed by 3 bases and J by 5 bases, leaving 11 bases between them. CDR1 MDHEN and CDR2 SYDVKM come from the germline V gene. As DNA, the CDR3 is TGTGCCAGCAGTTTCGCGGACACTTATCAGCCCCAGCATTTT. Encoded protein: CASSFADTYQPQHF.

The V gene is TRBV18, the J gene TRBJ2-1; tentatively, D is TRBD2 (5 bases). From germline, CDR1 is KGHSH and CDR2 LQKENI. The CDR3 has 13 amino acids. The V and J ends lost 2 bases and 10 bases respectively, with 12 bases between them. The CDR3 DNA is TGTGCCAGCTCACCATCAAGAGGGCACGAGCAGTTCTTC. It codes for CASSPSRGHEQFF.

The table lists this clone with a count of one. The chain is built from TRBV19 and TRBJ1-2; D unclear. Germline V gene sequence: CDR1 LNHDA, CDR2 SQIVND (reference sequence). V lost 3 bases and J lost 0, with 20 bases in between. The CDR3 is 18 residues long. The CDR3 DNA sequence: TGTGCCAGTAGTATGCTACTGGGAGCTTCCCAAGCTAACTATGGCTACACCTTC. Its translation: CASSMLLGASQANYGYTF.

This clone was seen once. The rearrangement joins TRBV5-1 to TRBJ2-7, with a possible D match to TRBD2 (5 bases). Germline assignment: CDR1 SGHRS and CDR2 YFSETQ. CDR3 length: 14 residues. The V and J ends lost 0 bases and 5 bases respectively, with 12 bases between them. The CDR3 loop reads CASSLEQRSNEQYF. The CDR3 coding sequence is TGCGCCAGCAGCTTGGAACAGCGGAGCAACGAGCAGTACTTC.

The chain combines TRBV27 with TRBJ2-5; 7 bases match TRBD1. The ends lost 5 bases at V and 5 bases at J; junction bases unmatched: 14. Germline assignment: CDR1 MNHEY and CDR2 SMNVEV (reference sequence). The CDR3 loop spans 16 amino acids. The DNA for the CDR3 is TGTGCCAGCAGTCCGAGGGGGCCGGACAGGTCGGAGACCCAGTACTTC. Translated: CASSPRGPDRSETQYF.

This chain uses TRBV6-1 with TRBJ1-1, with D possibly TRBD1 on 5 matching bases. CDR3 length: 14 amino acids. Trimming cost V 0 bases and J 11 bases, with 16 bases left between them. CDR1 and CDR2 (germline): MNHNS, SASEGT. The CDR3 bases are TGTGCCAGCAGTGAAGCACCCAGCCGGAACAGGGCTTTCTTT. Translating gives CASSEAPSRNRAFF.

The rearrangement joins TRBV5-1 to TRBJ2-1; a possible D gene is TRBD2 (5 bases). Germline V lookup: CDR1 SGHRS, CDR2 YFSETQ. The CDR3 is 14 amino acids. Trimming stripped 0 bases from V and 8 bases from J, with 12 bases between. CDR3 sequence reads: CASSLGSEVDEQFF. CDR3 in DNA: TGCGCCAGCAGCTTGGGGTCGGAGGTCGATGAGCAGTTCTTC.

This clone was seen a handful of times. CDR3 bases: TGTGCCAGCAGTTACCCGGCGCGGGGGACTGAAGCTTTCTTT. Residues: CASSYPARGTEAFF. The V call is TRBV28, the J call TRBJ1-1, with a possible D match to TRBD1 (5 bases). From germline, CDR1 is MDHEN and CDR2 SYDVKM. The CDR3 contains 14 residues. Trimming shortened V by 4 bases and J by 5 bases, and 14 bases separated the two germline ends.

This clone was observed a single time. The CDR3, as DNA: TGTGCCAGCAGCGTCCAGGGGGCAGGCACTGAAGCTTTCTTT. This encodes CASSVQGAGTEAFF. The chain uses TRBV9 and TRBJ1-1; the match to TRBD1 covers 8 bases. The CDR3 consists of 14 residues. V trimming: 2 bases; J trimming: 4 bases; junction bases outside the gene matches: 4. Germline-derived CDR1 and CDR2 are SGDLS and YYNGEE.

This chain's CDR3 is CAIRGTASATYEQYF. CDR3 DNA sequence: TGTGCCATCAGGGGCACCGCTAGCGCAACCTACGAGCAGTACTTC. V is TRBV10-3 and J is TRBJ2-7; the D gene is possibly TRBD2 (6 bases). Looked up from germline, CDR1 is ENHRY and CDR2 is SYGVKD. Trimming took 6 bases from V and 2 from J, leaving 17 bases between them. The CDR3 contains 15 residues.

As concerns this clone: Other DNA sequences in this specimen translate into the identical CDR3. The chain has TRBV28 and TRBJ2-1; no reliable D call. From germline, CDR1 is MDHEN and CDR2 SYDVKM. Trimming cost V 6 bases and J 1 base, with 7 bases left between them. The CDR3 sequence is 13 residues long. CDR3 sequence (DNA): TGTGCCAGCAGACTCCTATCCTACAATGAGCAGTTCTTC. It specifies CASRLLSYNEQFF. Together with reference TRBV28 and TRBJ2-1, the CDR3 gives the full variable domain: DVKVTQSSRYLVKRTGEKVFLECVQDMDHENMFWYRQDPGLGLRLIYFSYDVKMKEKGDIPEGYSVSREKKERFSLILESASTNQTSMYLCASRLLSYNEQFFGPGTRLTVL.

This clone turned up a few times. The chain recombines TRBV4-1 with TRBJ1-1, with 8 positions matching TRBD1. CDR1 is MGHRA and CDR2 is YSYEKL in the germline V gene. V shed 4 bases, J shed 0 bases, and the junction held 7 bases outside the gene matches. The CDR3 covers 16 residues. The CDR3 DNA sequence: TGCGCCAGCAGCCCCGGGACAGGAACAATGAACACTGAAGCTTTCTTT. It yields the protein CASSPGTGTMNTEAFF.

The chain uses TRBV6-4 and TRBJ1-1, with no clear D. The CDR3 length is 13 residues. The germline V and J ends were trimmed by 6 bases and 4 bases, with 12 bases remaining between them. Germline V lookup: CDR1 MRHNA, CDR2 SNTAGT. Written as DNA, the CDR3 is TGTGCCAGCAGCCAGAGCGCGGGCACTGAAGCTTTCTTT. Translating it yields CASSQSAGTEAFF.

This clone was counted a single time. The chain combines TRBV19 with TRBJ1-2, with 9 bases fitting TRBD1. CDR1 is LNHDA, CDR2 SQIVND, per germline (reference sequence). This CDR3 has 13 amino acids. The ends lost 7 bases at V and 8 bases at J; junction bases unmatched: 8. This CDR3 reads CASTRTGETGYTF. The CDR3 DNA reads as TGTGCCAGTACCCGGACAGGGGAAACGGGCTACACCTTC.

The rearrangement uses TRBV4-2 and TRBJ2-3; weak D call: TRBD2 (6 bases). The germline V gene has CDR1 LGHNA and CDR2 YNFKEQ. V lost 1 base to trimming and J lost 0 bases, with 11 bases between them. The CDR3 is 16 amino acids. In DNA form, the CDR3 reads TGTGCCAGCAGCCAAGGGCCCGGGGGTAGCACAGATACGCAGTATTTT. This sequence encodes CASSQGPGGSTDTQYF.

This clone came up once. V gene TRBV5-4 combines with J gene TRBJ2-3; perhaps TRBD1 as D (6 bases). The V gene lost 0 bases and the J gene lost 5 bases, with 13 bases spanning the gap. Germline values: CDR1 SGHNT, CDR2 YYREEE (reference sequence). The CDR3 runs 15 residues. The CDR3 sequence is CASSLVGQGRDTQYF. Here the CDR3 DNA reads TGTGCCAGCAGCTTGGTGGGTCAGGGGAGAGATACGCAGTATTTT.

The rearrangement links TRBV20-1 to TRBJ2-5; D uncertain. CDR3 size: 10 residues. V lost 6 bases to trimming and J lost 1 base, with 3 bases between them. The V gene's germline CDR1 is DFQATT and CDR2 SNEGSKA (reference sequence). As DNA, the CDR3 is TGCAGTGCCAGCCAAGAGACCCAGTACTTC. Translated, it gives CSASQETQYF.

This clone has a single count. The CDR3 here is CASSLGLARTDTQYF. The CDR3, as DNA: TGCGCCAGCAGCCTAGGACTAGCGCGCACAGATACGCAGTATTTT. The chain combines TRBV5-1 with TRBJ2-3, with 9 bases matching TRBD2. The length of the CDR3 is 15 residues. After removal of 4 bases from V and 1 base from J, the junction contained 4 bases not matched to a gene. Germline-derived CDR1 and CDR2 are SGHRS and YFSETQ.

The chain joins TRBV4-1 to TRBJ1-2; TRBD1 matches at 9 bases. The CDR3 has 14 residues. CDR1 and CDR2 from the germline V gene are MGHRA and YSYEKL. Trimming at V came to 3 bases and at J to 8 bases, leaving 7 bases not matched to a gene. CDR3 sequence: CASSQSGTGLGYTF. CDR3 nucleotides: TGCGCCAGCAGCCAGTCCGGGACAGGGCTCGGCTACACCTTC.

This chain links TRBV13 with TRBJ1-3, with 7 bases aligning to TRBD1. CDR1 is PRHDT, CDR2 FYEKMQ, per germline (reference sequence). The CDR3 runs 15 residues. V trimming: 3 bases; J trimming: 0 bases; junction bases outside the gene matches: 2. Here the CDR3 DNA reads TGTGCCAGCAGCTTCGGGACAGTCTCTGGAAACACCATATATTTT. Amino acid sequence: CASSFGTVSGNTIYF.

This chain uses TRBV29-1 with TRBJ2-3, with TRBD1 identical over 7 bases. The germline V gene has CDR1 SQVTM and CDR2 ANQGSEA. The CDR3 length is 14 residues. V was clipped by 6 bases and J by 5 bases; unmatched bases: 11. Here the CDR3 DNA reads TGCAGCGTCCCCAAGGGGGCTAATGGAGATACGCAGTATTTT. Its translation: CSVPKGANGDTQYF.

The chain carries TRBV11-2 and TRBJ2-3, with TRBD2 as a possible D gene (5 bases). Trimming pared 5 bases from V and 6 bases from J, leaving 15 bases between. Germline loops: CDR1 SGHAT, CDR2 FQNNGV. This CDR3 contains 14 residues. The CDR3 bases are TGTGCCAGCAGCCTTAGTCGAGAGCGGGATACGCAGTATTTT. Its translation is CASSLSRERDTQYF. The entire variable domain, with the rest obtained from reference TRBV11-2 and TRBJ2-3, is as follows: EAGVAQSPRYKIIEKRQSVAFWCNPISGHATLYWYQQILGQGPKLLIQFQNNGVVDDSQLPKDRFSAERLKGVDSTLKIQPAKLEDSAVYLCASSLSRERDTQYFGPGTRLTVL.

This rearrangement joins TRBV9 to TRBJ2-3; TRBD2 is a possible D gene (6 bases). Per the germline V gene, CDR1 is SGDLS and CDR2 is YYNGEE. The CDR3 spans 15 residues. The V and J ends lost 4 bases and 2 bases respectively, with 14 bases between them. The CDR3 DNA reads TGTGCCAGCAGCCCTGGGACTCAGCTCACAGATACGCAGTATTTT. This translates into CASSPGTQLTDTQYF.